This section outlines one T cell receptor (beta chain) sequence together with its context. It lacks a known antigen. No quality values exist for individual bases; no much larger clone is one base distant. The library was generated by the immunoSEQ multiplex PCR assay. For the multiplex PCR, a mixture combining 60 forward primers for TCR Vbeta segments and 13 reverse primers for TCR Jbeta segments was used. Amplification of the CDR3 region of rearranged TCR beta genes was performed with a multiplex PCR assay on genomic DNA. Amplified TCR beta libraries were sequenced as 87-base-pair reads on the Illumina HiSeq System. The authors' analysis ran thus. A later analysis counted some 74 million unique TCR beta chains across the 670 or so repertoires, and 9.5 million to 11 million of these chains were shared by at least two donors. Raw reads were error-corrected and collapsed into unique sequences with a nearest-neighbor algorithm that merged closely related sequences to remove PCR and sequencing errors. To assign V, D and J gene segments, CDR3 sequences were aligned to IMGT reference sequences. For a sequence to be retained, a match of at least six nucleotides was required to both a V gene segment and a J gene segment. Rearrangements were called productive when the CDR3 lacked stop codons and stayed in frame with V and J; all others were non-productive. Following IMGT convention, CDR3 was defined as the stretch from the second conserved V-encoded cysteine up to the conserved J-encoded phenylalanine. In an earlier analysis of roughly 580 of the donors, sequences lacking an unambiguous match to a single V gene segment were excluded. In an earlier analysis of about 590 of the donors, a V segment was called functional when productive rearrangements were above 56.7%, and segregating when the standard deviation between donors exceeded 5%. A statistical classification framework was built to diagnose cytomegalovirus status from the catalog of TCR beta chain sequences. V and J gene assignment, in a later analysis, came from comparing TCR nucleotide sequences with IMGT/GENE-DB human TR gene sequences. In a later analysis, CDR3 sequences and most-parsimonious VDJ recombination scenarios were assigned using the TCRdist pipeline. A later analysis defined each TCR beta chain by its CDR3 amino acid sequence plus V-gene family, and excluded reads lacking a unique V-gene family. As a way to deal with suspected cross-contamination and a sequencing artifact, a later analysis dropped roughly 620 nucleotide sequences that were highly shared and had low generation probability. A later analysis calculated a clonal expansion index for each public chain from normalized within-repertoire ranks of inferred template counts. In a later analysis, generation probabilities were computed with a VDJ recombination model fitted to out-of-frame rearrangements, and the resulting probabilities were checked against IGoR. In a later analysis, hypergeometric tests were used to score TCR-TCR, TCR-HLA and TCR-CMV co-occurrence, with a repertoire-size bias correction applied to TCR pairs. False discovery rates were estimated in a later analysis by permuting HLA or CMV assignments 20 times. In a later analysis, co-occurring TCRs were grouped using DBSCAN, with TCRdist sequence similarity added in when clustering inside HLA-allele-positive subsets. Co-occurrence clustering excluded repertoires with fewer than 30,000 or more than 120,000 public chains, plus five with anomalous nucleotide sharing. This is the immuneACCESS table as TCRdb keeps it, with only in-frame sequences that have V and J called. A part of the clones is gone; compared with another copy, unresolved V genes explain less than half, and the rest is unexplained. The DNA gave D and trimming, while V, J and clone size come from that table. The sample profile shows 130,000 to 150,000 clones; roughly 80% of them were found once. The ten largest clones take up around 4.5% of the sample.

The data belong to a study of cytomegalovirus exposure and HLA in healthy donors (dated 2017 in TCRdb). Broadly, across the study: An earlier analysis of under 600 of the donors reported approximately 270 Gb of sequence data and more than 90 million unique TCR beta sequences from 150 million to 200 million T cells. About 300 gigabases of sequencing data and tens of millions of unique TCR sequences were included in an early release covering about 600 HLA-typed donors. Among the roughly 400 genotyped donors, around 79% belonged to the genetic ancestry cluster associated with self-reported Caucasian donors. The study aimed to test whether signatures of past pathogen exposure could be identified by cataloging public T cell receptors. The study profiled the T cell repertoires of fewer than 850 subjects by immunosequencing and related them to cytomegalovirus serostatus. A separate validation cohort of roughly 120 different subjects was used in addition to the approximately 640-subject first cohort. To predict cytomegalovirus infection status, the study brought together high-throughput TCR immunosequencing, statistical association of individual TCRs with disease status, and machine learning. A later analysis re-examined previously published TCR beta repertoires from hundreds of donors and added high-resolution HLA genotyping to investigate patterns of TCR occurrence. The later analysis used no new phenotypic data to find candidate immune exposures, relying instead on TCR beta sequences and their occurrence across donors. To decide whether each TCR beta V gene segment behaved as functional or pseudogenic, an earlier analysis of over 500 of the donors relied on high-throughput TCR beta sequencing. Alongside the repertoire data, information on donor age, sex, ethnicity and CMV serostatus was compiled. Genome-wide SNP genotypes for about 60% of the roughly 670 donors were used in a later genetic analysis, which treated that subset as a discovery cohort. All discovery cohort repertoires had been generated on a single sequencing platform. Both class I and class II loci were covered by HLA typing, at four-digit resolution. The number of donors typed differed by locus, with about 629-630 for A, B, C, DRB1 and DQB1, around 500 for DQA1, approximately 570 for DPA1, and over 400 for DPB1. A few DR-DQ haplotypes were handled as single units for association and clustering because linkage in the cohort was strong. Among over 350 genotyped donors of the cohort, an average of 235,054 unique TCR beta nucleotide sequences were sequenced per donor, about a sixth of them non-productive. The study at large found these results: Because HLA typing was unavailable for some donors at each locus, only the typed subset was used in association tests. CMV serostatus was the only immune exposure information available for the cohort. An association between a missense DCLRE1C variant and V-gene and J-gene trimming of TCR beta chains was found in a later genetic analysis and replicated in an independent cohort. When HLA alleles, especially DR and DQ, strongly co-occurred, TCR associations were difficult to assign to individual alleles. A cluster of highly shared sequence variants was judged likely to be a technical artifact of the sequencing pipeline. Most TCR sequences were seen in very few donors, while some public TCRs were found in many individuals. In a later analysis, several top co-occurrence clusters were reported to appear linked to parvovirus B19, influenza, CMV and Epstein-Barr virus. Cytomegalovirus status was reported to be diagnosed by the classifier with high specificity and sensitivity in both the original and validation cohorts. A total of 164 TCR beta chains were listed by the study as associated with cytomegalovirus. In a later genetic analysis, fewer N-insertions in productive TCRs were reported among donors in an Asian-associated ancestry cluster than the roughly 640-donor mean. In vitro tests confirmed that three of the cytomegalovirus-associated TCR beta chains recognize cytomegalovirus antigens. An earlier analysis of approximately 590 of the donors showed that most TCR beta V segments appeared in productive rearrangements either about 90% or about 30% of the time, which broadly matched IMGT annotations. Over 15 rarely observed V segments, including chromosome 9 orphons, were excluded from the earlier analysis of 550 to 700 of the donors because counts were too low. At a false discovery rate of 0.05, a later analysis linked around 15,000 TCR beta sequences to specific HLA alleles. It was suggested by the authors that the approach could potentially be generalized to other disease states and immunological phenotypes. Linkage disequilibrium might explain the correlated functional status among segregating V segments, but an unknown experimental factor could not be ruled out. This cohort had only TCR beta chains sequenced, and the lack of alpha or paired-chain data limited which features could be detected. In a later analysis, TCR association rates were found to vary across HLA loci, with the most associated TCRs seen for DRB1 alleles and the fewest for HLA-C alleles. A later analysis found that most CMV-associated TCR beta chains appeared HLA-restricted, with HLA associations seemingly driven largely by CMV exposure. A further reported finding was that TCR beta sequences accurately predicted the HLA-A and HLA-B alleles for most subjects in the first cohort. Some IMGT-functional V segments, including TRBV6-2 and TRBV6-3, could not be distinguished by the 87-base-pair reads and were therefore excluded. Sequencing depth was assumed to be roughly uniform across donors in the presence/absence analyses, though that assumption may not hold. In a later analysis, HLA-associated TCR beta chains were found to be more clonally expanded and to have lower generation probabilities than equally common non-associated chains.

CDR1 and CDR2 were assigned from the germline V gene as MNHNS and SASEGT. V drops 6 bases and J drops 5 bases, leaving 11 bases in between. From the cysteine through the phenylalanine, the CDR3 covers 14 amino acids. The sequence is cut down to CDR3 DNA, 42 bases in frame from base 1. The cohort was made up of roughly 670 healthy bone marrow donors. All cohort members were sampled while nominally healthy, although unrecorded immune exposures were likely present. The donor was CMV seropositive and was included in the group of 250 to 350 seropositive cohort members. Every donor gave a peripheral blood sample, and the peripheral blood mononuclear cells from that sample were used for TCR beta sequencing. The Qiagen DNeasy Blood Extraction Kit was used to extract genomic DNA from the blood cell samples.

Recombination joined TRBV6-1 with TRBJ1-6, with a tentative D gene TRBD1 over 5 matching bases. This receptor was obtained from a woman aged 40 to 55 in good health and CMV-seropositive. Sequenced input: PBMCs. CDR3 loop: CASRLGLDNSPLHF. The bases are TGTGCCAGCAGGCTGGGACTGGATAATTCACCCCTCCACTTT.